This TCR beta chain is from a study of T cells after yellow fever vaccination. Whole-study findings and limits: Subsequent booster samples again held most clones from primary vaccination (more than 95% CD4, about 90% CD8).

TCRdb passed the 5' RACE reads through MiXCR, listing each CDR3 protein once. Of fewer than 450,000 distinct CDR3 sequences listed, around 4.1% are singletons. The sample holds a few counts of this clonotype. Its antigen is as yet unknown. Trimming shortened V by 3 bases and J by 7 bases, and 17 bases separated the two germline ends. Per germline, CDR1 SGHVS and CDR2 FQNEAQ. This CDR3 is 15 amino acids long. The material was PBMCs, obtained 5 days after the yellow fever booster vaccination. The clonotype was recovered from a man aged 18 to 30 who received the YFV17D yellow fever vaccine. The chain recombines TRBV7-8 with TRBJ2-3; D gene unclear. This CDR3 is CASSLRPITTHTQYF. CDR3 bases: TGTGCCAGCAGCTTGCGTCCGATCACAACACATACGCAGTATTTT.